The next 14 T cell receptor beta chains were all read from a single sample in a study of CD8 T cells in ankylosing spondylitis (dated by TCRdb to the late 2010s). The method behind the library was 5' RACE. The data were produced on an Illumina HiSeq 2500. Through fastp at Q25 and MiXCR, TCRdb rebuilt clones from the public reads, retaining in-frame beta chains. Entries that share a CDR3 protein sequence are merged under the most common genes and DNA. For this sample there are hundreds of thousands of distinct CDR3 sequences; 8% to 10% appear just once. The ten largest clones add up to 4.8% of the sample. Sequenced sample: blood, either unsorted or a sorted T cell fraction (not recorded which). The receptors shown here come from a female donor with ankylosing spondylitis or in good health (not recorded which).

The table lists this clonotype with many counts. The genes are TRBV29-1 and TRBJ2-1; 9 bases fit TRBD2. Unmatched junction bases numbered 14, after V lost 8 bases and J lost 6 bases. Germline CDR1 reads SQVTM; CDR2 reads ANQGSEA. The CDR3 totals 15 residues. DNA for the CDR3: TGCAGCCTTAGCGGGAGCCCCCGATCGGGCAATGAGCAGTTCTTC. It specifies CSLSGSPRSGNEQFF.

Ten or more counts support this clonotype. This chain uses TRBV6-6 with TRBJ2-7, with D perhaps TRBD1 (5 bases). V was clipped by 2 bases and J by 0 bases, with 5 bases between them. This CDR3 spans 13 amino acids. Germline V lookup: CDR1 MNHNY, CDR2 SVGAGI (reference sequence). CDR3 residues: CASSYGASYEQYF. The CDR3 nucleotides are TGTGCCAGCAGTTACGGGGCCTCCTACGAGCAGTACTTC.

Details on this clonotype: A read error may explain this, as a much larger clone is one base away. The rearrangement joins TRBV6-2 or TRBV6-3 to TRBJ2-3; 9 positions agree with TRBD1. Germline CDR1 reads MNHEY; CDR2 reads SVGEGT. The length of the CDR3 is 18 residues. CDR3 DNA: TGTGCCAGCAGTTACTCGACAGGGGGAGAGAGCACCACAGATAAGCAGTATTTT. This gives the protein CASSYSTGGESTTDKQYF.

This clonotype was found many times. The rearrangement links TRBV6-1 to TRBJ2-1, with a tentative D call TRBD2 (6 bases). CDR3 length equals 17 residues. Trimming pared 6 bases from V and 3 bases from J, leaving 21 bases between. Germline CDR1 is MNHNS and CDR2 is SASEGT. The CDR3 bases are TGTGCCAGCAGACACCAACCTATTATAGCGGACTACAATGAGCAGTTCTTC. Amino acid sequence: CASRHQPIIADYNEQFF.

This clonotype was counted at least ten times. V is TRBV7-6 and J is TRBJ2-4; D remains unclear. V was trimmed by 1 base and J by 8 bases, leaving 3 bases between them. The germline V gene has CDR1 SGHVS and CDR2 FNYEAQ. The CDR3 extends over 11 amino acids. The CDR3 region is CASSLGDIQYF. CDR3 DNA sequence: TGTGCCAGCAGCTTAGGTGACATTCAGTACTTC.

This clonotype came up many times. J is TRBJ1-2 and V is TRBV15; D remains ambiguous. CDR1 is LNHNV, CDR2 YYDKDF, per germline (reference sequence). CDR3 size: 13 residues. V lost 0 bases and J lost 5, with 7 bases in between. CDR3 in amino acids: CATSREHAYGYTF. The DNA of the CDR3 is TGTGCCACCAGCAGAGAACATGCGTATGGCTACACCTTC.

This clonotype was found many times. The CDR3 DNA reads as TGTGCCAGCAGTTTTCTTCTGGGGGATCGGGAGCAGTACTTC. As protein: CASSFLLGDREQYF. The gene calls are TRBV12-3 or TRBV12-4 and TRBJ2-7; D may correspond to TRBD1 or TRBD2 (5 bases each). V lost 3 bases and J 7 bases, leaving 16 bases between the germline ends. The CDR3 is made up of 14 amino acids.

This clonotype was recorded at least ten times. Written as DNA, the CDR3 is TGCGCCAGCAGCCAAGTAAGGGGCGGGTTCTACGAGCAGTACTTC. It yields the protein CASSQVRGGFYEQYF. The chain is built from TRBV4-3 and TRBJ2-7; D tentatively fits TRBD1 or TRBD2 (5 bases each). Trimming removed 1 base from V and 3 bases from J, with 13 bases in between. The CDR3 is 15 amino acids. Germline V lookup: CDR1 LGHNA, CDR2 YSLEER.

This clonotype was seen ten or more times. The chain has TRBV6-6 and TRBJ2-1; 11 positions match TRBD2. V gave up 5 bases and J gave up 6 bases; unmatched junction bases: 15. CDR3 length equals 18 residues. Germline values: CDR1 MNHNY, CDR2 SVGAGI (reference sequence). This CDR3 is CASSGALASGRRVNEQFF. The CDR3 DNA reads as TGTGCCAGCAGTGGGGCCCTGGCTAGCGGGAGGAGGGTCAATGAGCAGTTCTTC.

In its sample, this clonotype was seen many times. The V and J genes are TRBV4-3 and TRBJ1-1; 11 nucleotides agree with TRBD1. Germline trimming cut 0 bases from V and 4 bases from J; bases unmatched to any gene: 10. Germline-derived CDR1 and CDR2 are LGHNA and YSLEER. The CDR3 consists of 18 residues. CDR3 in amino acids: CASSQDRGQGARGTEAFF. The CDR3 DNA reads TGCGCCAGCAGCCAAGATAGAGGACAGGGGGCGCGGGGCACTGAAGCTTTCTTT.

This chain joins TRBV28 and TRBJ1-5; D may be TRBD1 (5 bases). The CDR3 is 15 amino acids. Germline V gives CDR1 MDHEN, CDR2 SYDVKM. Trimming stripped 7 bases from V and 4 bases from J, with 17 bases between. DNA of the CDR3: TGTGCCAGCAAAGGGATTCGGGGGAGAAATCAGCCCCAGCATTTT. This sequence encodes CASKGIRGRNQPQHF.

This clonotype was counted at least ten times. The V gene is TRBV6-5, the J gene TRBJ1-4, with unresolved D. CDR1 and CDR2 (germline): MNHEY, SVGAGI. CDR3 length: 15 residues. V was cut by 0 bases and J by 7 bases, with 12 bases left in between. The CDR3 DNA reads as TGTGCCAGCAGTTACTCAGGCACGGACGGTGAAAAACTGTTTTTT. Translated: CASSYSGTDGEKLFF.

Many counts were recorded for this clonotype. The chain carries TRBV19 and TRBJ2-7, with D perhaps being TRBD1 or TRBD2 (6 bases each). Germline V CDR1 and CDR2: LNHDA, SQIVND (reference sequence). This CDR3 spans 16 amino acids. Deletions cut 10 bases from V and 2 bases from J, with 24 bases between. CDR3 in amino acids: CAIRSWGALPTYEQYF. CDR3 nucleotide sequence: TGTGCCATCCGCTCCTGGGGGGCCCTTCCCACCTACGAGCAGTACTTC.

This clonotype was observed at least ten times. V gene TRBV24-1 combines with J gene TRBJ2-3; 10 positions match TRBD1. This CDR3 has 19 amino acids. V shed 7 bases and J 3 bases; nucleotides not matched to a gene: 18. Germline V lookup: CDR1 KGHDR, CDR2 SFDVKD. The chain's CDR3 is CATSARTGGRRPGTDTQYF. The CDR3 DNA reads as TGTGCCACCAGCGCCCGGACAGGGGGACGCCGTCCGGGTACAGATACGCAGTATTTT.